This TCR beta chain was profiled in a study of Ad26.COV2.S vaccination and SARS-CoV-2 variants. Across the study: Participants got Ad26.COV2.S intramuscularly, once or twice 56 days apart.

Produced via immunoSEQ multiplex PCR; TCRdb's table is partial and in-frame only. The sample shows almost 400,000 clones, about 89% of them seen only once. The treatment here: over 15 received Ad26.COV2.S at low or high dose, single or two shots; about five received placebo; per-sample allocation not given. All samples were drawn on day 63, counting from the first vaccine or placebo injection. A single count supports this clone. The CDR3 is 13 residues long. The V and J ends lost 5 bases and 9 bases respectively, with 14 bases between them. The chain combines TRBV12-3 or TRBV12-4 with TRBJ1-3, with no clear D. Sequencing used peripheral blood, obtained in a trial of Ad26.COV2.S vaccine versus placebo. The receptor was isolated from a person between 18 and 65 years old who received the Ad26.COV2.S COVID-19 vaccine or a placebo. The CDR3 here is CASSPSGEGTIYF. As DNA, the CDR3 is TGTGCCAGCAGTCCCTCTGGGGAGGGCACCATATATTTT.